This T cell receptor (beta chain) stems from a study of blood T cell repertoires in COVID-19. Germline CDR1 reads MNHEY; CDR2 reads SVGAGI. After removal of 0 bases from V and 5 bases from J, the junction contained 3 bases not matched to a gene. The CDR3 has 15 residues. Measured with immunoSEQ multiplex PCR; TCRdb has only the in-frame clones, and not every one. The sample holds 80,000 or so clones, about 87% seen once. The V call is TRBV6-5, the J call TRBJ1-3, with 8 bases aligning to TRBD1. The sample comprised peripheral blood. The source of this sequence is a human donor in a cohort sampled during active COVID-19. The CDR3 region is CASSYSTGARNTIYF. The CDR3 DNA reads as TGTGCCAGCAGTTACTCGACAGGGGCCAGAAACACCATATATTTT.